This T cell receptor beta chain was profiled in a study of T cell responses to AZD1222 COVID-19 vaccine listed by TCRdb under 2021. Regarding the research as a whole: A total of 233 trial participants underwent TCR sequencing, of whom approximately 210 received two doses of AZD1222 and some 26 received two doses of the MenACWY control vaccine. Enrollment into the trials was organized by age into subgroups of 18-55, 56-69 and 70-plus years, and those subgroups contained roughly 150, 30 and 60 TCR-sequenced participants, respectively.

The junction shows trimming of 2 bases on V and 4 bases on J, plus 15 bases between the germline ends. Per the germline V gene, MNHNS is the CDR1 and SASEGT is the CDR2. The CDR3 sequence holds 16 residues, the cysteine and phenylalanine included. Only the CDR3 portion is preserved as DNA: 48 bases, with reading frame beginning at the first base. What the study reported, not specific to this receptor: Conclusions about previously exposed vaccinees were limited because only six AZD1222 recipients were SARS-CoV-2 seropositive at baseline. The whole spike protein was spanned by vaccine-associated CD4 TCRs, and dominant responses were seen in regions 160-218 and 743-854. Participants were mostly white British and included more females than males, and it was suggested by the authors that clonal diversity may have been underestimated. Because no day 14 peak-response samples were available, the repertoires could be characterized only after the peak T cell response. Epitopes outside the regions mutated in the B.1.351 and B.1.1.7 variants were reportedly recognized by nearly half of the unique spike-specific TCRs. Spike-specific TCR breadth and depth rose significantly after two AZD1222 doses compared with day 0 and with MenACWY recipients. The 56-69-year group was small, and its depth increase did not reach significance, likely because of low power.

The time point tag for this specimen amounts to: about 28 days (+/-7) after the second vaccine dose. AZD1222 recipients given second doses at about 4 weeks or at about 12 weeks were pooled, since spike-specific TCR depth and breadth were not found to differ between the two schedules. Samples from vaccinated people were obtained from the UK trials COV001 and COV002, which included a single-blind randomized controlled phase 2/3 trial of AZD1222 (ChAdOx1 nCoV-19) in healthy adults. For TCRbeta chain sequencing, PBMC samples were collected from trial participants at day 0 and at day 28 after the second dose. Comment on this clone: Its antigen is not yet known. Base qualities are not at hand, and no much larger clone is one base apart.

The CDR3 regions of human TCRbeta chains were analyzed by immunosequencing. Under the source paper's analysis protocol: Repertoire TCRs were checked for matches against a reference library of SARS-CoV-2-specific TCRs that had been generated using the MIRA antigen-specificity platform. Breadth was defined as the fraction of unique TCRs that were SARS-CoV-2-associated. Depth was defined as the fraction of total T cells that were SARS-CoV-2-associated. Using the MIRA data, every spike-specific TCR was mapped to the spike region that the TCR reacted to and assigned to either a CD4 or a CD8 class. Log10-transformed breadth and depth values were compared by one-way ANOVA with Sidak's multiple comparisons tests. Drawn from immuneACCESS, this table holds only the in-frame rearrangements with V and J called that TCRdb kept. Clones are partly lost; checked studies trace under half to an unresolved V gene and leave the rest unexplained. From that table come the V and J calls and clone size; the DNA was used to work out D and trimming. The sample contains roughly 93,000 clones, about nine tenths of them found a single time. Roughly 5.3% of the sample is in the top ten clones.

Rearrangement joined TRBV6-1 to TRBJ1-3; TRBD1 might be the D gene, on 6 matching bases. The TCR sequence derives from an adult who received the AZD1222 COVID-19 vaccine. Source: peripheral blood, taken 28 days after the second AZD1222 dose. The DNA sequence reads TGTGCCAGCAGTGAACGACAGGATCTGGTGGGAAACACCATATATTTT. Its protein is CASSERQDLVGNTIYF.